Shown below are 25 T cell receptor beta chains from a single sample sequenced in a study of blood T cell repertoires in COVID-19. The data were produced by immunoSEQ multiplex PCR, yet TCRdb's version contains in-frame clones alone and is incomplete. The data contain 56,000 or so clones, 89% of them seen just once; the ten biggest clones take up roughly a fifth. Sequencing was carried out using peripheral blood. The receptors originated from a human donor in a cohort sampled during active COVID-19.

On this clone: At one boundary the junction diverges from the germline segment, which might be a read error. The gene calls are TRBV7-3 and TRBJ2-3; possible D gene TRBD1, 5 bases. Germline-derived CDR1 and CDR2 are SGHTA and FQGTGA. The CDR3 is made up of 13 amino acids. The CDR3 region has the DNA TGTGCCAGCAGCTCAGAAAGGGGATTAGGGGCGGATTTT. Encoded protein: CASSSERGLGADF.

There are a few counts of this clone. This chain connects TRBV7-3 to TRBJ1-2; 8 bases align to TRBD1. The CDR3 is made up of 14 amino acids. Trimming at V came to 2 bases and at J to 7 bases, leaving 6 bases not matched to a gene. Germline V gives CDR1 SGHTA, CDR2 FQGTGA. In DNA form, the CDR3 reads TGTGCCAGCAGCTTAGGGCAGGGGGCCTCTGGCTACACCTTC. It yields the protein CASSLGQGASGYTF.

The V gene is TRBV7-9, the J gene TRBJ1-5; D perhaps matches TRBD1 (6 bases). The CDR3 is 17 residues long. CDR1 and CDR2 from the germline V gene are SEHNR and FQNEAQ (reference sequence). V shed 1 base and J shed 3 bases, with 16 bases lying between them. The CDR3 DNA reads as TGTGCCAGCAGCTTAGGCGGACGCCAGGGGCTCAATCAGCCCCAGCATTTT. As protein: CASSLGGRQGLNQPQHF. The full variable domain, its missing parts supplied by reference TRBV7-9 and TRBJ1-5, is DTGVSQNPRHKITKRGQNVTFRCDPISEHNRLYWYRQTLGQGPEFLTYFQNEAQLEKSRLLSDRFSAERPKGSFSTLEIQRTEQGDSAMYLCASSLGGRQGLNQPQHFGDGTRLSIL.

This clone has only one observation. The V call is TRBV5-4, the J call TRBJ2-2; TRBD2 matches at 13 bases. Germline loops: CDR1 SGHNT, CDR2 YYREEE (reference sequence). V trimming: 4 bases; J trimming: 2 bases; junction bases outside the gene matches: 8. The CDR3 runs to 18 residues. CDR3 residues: CASSPRLAGGLNTGELFF. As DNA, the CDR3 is TGTGCCAGCAGCCCGAGACTAGCGGGGGGCCTAAACACCGGGGAGCTGTTTTTT. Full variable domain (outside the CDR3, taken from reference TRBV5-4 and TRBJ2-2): ETGVTQSPTHLIKTRGQQVTLRCSSQSGHNTVSWYQQALGQGPQFIFQYYREEENGRGNFPPRFSGLQFPNYSSELNVNALELDDSALYLCASSPRLAGGLNTGELFFGEGSRLTVL.

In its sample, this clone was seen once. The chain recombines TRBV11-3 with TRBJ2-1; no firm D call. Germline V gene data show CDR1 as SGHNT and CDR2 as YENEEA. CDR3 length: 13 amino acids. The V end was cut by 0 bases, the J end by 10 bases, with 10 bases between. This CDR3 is CASSLEALEEQFF. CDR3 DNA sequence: TGTGCCAGCAGCTTAGAAGCCCTAGAAGAGCAGTTCTTC.

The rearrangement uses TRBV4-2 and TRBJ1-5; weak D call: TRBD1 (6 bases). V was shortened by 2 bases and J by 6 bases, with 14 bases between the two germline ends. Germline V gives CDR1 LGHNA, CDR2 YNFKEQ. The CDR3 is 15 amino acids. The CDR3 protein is CASSQQGKMVQPQHF. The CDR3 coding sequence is TGTGCCAGCAGCCAACAGGGGAAAATGGTTCAGCCCCAGCATTTT.

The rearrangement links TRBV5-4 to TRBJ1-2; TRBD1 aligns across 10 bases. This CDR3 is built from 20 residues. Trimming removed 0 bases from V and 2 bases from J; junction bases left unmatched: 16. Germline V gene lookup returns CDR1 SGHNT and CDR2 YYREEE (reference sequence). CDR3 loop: CASSLAKMSDRGSPNYGYTF. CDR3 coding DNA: TGTGCCAGCAGCTTGGCCAAGATGTCGGACAGGGGGTCCCCCAACTATGGCTACACCTTC. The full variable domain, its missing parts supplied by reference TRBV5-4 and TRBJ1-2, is ETGVTQSPTHLIKTRGQQVTLRCSSQSGHNTVSWYQQALGQGPQFIFQYYREEENGRGNFPPRFSGLQFPNYSSELNVNALELDDSALYLCASSLAKMSDRGSPNYGYTFGSGTRLTVV.

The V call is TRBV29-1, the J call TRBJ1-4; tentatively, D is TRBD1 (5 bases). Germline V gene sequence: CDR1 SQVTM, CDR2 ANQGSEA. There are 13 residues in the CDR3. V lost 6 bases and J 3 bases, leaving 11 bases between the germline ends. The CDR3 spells CSVSGTSNEKLFF. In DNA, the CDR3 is TGCAGCGTCAGCGGGACTTCTAATGAAAAACTGTTTTTT.

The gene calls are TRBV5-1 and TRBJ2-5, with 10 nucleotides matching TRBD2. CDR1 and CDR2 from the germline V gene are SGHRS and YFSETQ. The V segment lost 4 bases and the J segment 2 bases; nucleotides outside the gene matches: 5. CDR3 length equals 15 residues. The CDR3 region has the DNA TGCGCCAGCAGCCTTCAGCGGGGGGGACAAGAGACCCAGTACTTC. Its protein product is CASSLQRGGQETQYF.

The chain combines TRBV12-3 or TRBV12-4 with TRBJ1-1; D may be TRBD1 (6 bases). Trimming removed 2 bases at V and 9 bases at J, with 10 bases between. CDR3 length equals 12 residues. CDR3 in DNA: TGTGCCAGCAGTTTACTTGACAGGAAAGCTTTCTTT. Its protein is CASSLLDRKAFF.

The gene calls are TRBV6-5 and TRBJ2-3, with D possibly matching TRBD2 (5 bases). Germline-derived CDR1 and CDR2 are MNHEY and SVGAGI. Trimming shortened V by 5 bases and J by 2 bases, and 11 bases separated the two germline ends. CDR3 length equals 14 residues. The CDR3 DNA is TGTGCCAGCAGTACGAGCGGCTTCACAGATACGCAGTATTTT. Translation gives CASSTSGFTDTQYF.

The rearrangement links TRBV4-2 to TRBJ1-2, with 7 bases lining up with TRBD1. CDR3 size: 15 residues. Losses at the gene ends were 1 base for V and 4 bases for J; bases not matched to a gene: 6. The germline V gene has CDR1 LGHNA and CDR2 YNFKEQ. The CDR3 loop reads CASSQGQGDGYGYTF. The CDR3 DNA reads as TGTGCCAGCAGCCAAGGGCAGGGGGACGGCTATGGCTACACCTTC.

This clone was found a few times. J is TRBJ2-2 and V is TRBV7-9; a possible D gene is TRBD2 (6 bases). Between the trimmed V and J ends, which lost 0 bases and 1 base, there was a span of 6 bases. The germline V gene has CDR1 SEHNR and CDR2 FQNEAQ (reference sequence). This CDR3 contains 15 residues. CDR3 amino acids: CASSLAGGNTGELFF. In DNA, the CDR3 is TGTGCCAGCAGCTTAGCGGGGGGGAACACCGGGGAGCTGTTTTTT.

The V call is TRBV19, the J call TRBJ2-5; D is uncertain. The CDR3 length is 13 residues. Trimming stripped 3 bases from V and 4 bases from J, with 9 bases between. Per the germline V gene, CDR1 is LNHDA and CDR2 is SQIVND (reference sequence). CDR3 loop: CASSIVTGETQYF. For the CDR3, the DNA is TGTGCCAGTAGTATCGTGACGGGAGAGACCCAGTACTTC.

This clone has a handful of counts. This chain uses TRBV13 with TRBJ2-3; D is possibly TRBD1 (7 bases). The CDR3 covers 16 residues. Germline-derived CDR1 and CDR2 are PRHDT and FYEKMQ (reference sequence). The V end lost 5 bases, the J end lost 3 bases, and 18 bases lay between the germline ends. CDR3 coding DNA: TGTGCCAGCAGCGGTAGGGGGCGGGGTTTGACAGATACGCAGTATTTT. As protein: CASSGRGRGLTDTQYF.

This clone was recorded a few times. For the CDR3, the DNA is TGTGCCAGCAGCCCAGGGGGGATCTATGAGCAGTTCTTC. Protein: CASSPGGIYEQFF. The chain joins TRBV5-4 to TRBJ2-1; possibly TRBD1 for D (7 bases). V was clipped by 4 bases and J by 8 bases, with 13 bases between them. The CDR3 spans 13 residues. CDR1 and CDR2 from the germline V gene are SGHNT and YYREEE (reference sequence).

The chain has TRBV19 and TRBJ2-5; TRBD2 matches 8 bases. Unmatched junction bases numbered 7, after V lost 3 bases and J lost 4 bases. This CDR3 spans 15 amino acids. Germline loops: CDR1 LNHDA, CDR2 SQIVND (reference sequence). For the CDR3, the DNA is TGTGCCAGTAGTATCTCTGCGGGGGGATTAGAGACCCAGTACTTC. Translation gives CASSISAGGLETQYF.

CDR3 bases: TGTGCCAGCTCGCCTTCGGGTCCAGGGGTTGGGGCCAACGTCCTGACTTTC. It codes for CASSPSGPGVGANVLTF. The chain recombines TRBV18 with TRBJ2-6, with D tentatively TRBD1 (6 bases). V was pared by 6 bases and J by 3 bases, with 18 bases between. The germline V gene encodes CDR1 KGHSH and CDR2 LQKENI. The CDR3 runs 17 residues.

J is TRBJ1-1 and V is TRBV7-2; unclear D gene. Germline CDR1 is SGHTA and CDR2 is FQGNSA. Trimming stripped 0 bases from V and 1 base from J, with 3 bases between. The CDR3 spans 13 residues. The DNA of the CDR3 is TGTGCCAGCAGCTTAGCCAAGAACACTGAAGCTTTCTTT. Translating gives CASSLAKNTEAFF.

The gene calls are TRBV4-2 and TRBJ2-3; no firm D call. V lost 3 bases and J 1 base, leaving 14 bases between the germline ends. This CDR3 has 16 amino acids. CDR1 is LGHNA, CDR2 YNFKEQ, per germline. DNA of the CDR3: TGTGCCAGCAGCCATGCCTTATCTGGGCGCACAGATACGCAGTATTTT. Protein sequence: CASSHALSGRTDTQYF.

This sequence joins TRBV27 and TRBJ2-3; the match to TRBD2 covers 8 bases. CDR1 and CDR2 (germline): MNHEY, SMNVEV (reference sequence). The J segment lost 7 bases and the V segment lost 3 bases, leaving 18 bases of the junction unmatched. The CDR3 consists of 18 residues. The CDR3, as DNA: TGTGCCAGCAGTTTCCCCCCTACGGGGGGGGGCCCTAGAAATACGCAGTATTTT. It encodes CASSFPPTGGGPRNTQYF.

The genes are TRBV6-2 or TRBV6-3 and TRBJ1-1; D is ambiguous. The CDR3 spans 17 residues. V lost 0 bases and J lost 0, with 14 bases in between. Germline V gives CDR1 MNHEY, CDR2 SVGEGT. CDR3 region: CASSYSARTSMNTEAFF. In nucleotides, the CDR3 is TGTGCCAGCAGTTACTCGGCCAGGACTTCTATGAACACTGAAGCTTTCTTT.

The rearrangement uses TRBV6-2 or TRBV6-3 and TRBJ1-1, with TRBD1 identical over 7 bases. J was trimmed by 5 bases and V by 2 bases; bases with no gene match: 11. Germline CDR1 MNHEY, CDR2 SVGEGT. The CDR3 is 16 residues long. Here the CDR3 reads CASSYDGTVLRTEAFF. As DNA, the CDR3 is TGTGCCAGCAGTTACGACGGGACAGTCCTCCGGACTGAAGCTTTCTTT.

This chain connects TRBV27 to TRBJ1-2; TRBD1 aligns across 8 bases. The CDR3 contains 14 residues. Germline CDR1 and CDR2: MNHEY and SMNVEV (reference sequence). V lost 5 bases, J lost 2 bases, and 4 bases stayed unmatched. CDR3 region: CASSPGQANYGYTF. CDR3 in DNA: TGTGCCAGCAGTCCGGGACAGGCGAACTATGGCTACACCTTC.

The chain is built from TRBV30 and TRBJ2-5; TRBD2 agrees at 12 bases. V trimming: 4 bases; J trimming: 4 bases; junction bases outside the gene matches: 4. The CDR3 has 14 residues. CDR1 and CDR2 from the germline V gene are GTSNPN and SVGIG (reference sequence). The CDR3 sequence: CAWTSGGVLETQYF. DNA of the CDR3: TGTGCCTGGACTAGCGGGGGGGTATTAGAGACCCAGTACTTC.